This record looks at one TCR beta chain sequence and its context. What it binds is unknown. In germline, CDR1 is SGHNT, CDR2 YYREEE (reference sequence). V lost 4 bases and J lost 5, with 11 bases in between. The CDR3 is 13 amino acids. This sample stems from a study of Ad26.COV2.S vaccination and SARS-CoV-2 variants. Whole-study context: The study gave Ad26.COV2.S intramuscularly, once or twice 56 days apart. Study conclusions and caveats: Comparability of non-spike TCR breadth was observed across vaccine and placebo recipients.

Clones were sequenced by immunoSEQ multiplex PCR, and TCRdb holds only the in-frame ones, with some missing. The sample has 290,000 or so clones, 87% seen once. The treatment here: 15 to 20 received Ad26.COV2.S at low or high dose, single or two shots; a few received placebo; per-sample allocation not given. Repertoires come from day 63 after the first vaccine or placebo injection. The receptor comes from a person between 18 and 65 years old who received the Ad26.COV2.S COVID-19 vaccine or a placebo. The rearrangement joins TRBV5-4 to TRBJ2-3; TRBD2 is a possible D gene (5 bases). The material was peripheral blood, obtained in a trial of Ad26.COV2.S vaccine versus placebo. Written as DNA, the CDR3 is TGTGCCAGCAGCAAGGACTCTATAGATACGCAGTATTTT. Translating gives CASSKDSIDTQYF.